Presented here are 25 T cell receptor beta chains from one specimen sequenced in a study of cytomegalovirus exposure and HLA in healthy donors. This PCR relied on a set of 60 Vbeta primers and 13 Jbeta primers. Measured with immunoSEQ multiplex PCR; TCRdb has only the in-frame clones, and not every one. The sample includes over 70,000 clones, approximately 69% seen only once; the top ten take under 25%. The sequenced sample consisted of PBMCs. All receptors come from a man aged 25-45 years in good health and CMV-seropositive.

V usage is TRBV4-3 and J usage is TRBJ2-7; D perhaps matches TRBD2 (6 bases). CDR1 LGHNA and CDR2 YSLEER come from the germline V gene. Trimming pared 0 bases from V and 6 bases from J, leaving 15 bases between. The CDR3 length is 15 residues. This chain's CDR3 is CASSQESGLATEQYF. CDR3 nucleotide sequence: TGCGCCAGCAGCCAAGAATCCGGGCTAGCGACCGAGCAGTACTTC.

The chain joins TRBV6-6 to TRBJ1-4, with D perhaps TRBD1 (6 bases). Germline V gene sequence: CDR1 MNHNY, CDR2 SVGAGI (reference sequence). Trimming took off 2 bases at V and 7 bases at J, with 14 bases between the two ends. The CDR3 runs 15 residues. The CDR3 DNA reads as TGTGCCAGCAGTTACGGACAGCCGGTACGTGAAAAACTGTTTTTT. Translation gives CASSYGQPVREKLFF.

This rearrangement joins TRBV29-1 to TRBJ2-1; D is ambiguous. The germline V gene has CDR1 SQVTM and CDR2 ANQGSEA. The CDR3 loop spans 15 amino acids. The germline V and J ends were trimmed by 5 bases and 5 bases, with 19 bases remaining between them. CDR3 in DNA: TGCAGCGTTATCACGCTACGGAGAACACACAATGAGCAGTTCTTC. Amino acid sequence: CSVITLRRTHNEQFF.

This clone turned up a few times. The chain recombines TRBV27 with TRBJ1-2, with 7 bases identical to TRBD1. Germline V gene sequence: CDR1 MNHEY, CDR2 SMNVEV (reference sequence). With 6 bases clipped from V and 8 bases from J, the junction kept 9 bases outside the gene matches. The CDR3 loop spans 13 amino acids. CDR3 in amino acids: CASRYGTEGGYTF. The CDR3 coding sequence is TGTGCCAGCAGATACGGGACAGAGGGAGGCTACACCTTC.

The V gene is TRBV13, the J gene TRBJ1-1, with D unclear. The germline V gene encodes CDR1 PRHDT and CDR2 FYEKMQ (reference sequence). Trimming pared 7 bases from V and 1 base from J, leaving 13 bases between. There are 14 residues in the CDR3. CDR3 loop: CASTPEVGNTEAFF. The CDR3, as DNA: TGTGCCAGCACCCCCGAGGTAGGGAACACTGAAGCTTTCTTT.

This clone has more than one count but fewer than ten. The chain joins TRBV6-5 to TRBJ1-1; TRBD1 might be the D (5 bases). Trimming removed 4 bases from V and 1 base from J, with 7 bases in between. The CDR3 totals 13 residues. Germline values: CDR1 MNHEY, CDR2 SVGAGI. The CDR3 spells CASSWTTNTEAFF. CDR3 DNA: TGTGCCAGCAGTTGGACAACGAACACTGAAGCTTTCTTT.

This clone was picked up one time. The chain joins TRBV12-5 to TRBJ2-5; D is unresolved. V lost 0 bases and J lost 2, with 16 bases in between. Germline CDR1 reads LGHNT; CDR2 reads FRNRAP. This CDR3 has 17 amino acids. The CDR3 coding sequence is TGTGCTAGTGGTTTGGTAGAAGCCGGTGTACAGCAAGAGACCCAGTACTTC. Translating it yields CASGLVEAGVQQETQYF.

The chain employs TRBV7-2 and TRBJ1-5; possibly TRBD1 for D (5 bases). The CDR3 extends over 12 amino acids. Trimming removed 6 bases at V and 4 bases at J, with 7 bases between. CDR1 and CDR2 (germline): SGHTA, FQGNSA. The CDR3 reads CASSSGNQPQHF. CDR3 coding DNA: TGTGCCAGCAGTTCAGGGAATCAGCCCCAGCATTTT.

This clone was counted a single time. This chain links TRBV5-1 with TRBJ2-1; tentatively, D is TRBD1 (5 bases). This CDR3 region has 15 residues. The germline CDR1 and CDR2 sequences are SGHRS and YFSETQ. The germline V and J ends were trimmed by 4 bases and 0 bases, with 11 bases remaining between them. CDR3 bases: TGCGCCAGCAGCCCTGGGGCAACCTCCTACAATGAGCAGTTCTTC. This codes for CASSPGATSYNEQFF. The whole variable domain, filled in from reference TRBV5-1 and TRBJ2-1, reads KAGVTQTPRYLIKTRGQQVTLSCSPISGHRSVSWYQQTPGQGLQFLFEYFSETQRNKGNFPGRFSGRQFSNSRSEMNVSTLELGDSALYLCASSPGATSYNEQFFGPGTRLTVL.

This chain uses TRBV7-9 with TRBJ2-1, with TRBD2 identical over 8 bases. Germline CDR1 SEHNR, CDR2 FQNEAQ (reference sequence). The CDR3 is 15 amino acids. Trimming removed 1 base from V and 10 bases from J; junction bases left unmatched: 9. The CDR3 DNA reads as TGTGCCAGCAGCTTAGAGACGGGAGCGGGAGTGGAGCAGTTCTTC. Its protein is CASSLETGAGVEQFF.

V and J are TRBV4-3 and TRBJ2-1, with 10 bases matching TRBD2. CDR1 is LGHNA and CDR2 is YSLEER in the germline V gene. The junction had 5 bases not matched to a gene; V was cut back by 4 bases and J by 5 bases. The length of the CDR3 is 15 residues. This CDR3 is CASSLGTSENNEQFF. The CDR3 DNA reads as TGCGCCAGCAGCCTTGGGACTAGCGAGAACAATGAGCAGTTCTTC.

The genes are TRBV28 and TRBJ1-1, with 9 bases fitting TRBD1. The germline V gene has CDR1 MDHEN and CDR2 SYDVKM. The CDR3 spans 16 residues. J gave up 4 bases and V 3 bases, and 9 bases lay outside the gene matches. In DNA form, the CDR3 reads TGTGCCAGCAGTTTCTCAGGGACAGGGTATACCACTGAAGCTTTCTTT. It translates to CASSFSGTGYTTEAFF. The whole variable domain, remainder taken from reference TRBV28 and TRBJ1-1, is DVKVTQSSRYLVKRTGEKVFLECVQDMDHENMFWYRQDPGLGLRLIYFSYDVKMKEKGDIPEGYSVSREKKERFSLILESASTNQTSMYLCASSFSGTGYTTEAFFGQGTRLTVV.

Worth noting for this clone: Other DNA sequences within the sample encode an identical CDR3. The rearrangement uses TRBV2 and TRBJ1-1; 7 bases map to TRBD1. J was trimmed by 1 base and V by 8 bases; bases with no gene match: 4. The V gene's germline CDR1 is SNHLY and CDR2 FYNNEI. CDR3 length: 13 residues. The CDR3 loop is CASRGQPNTEAFF. The CDR3 nucleotides are TGTGCCAGCCGGGGACAGCCGAACACTGAAGCTTTCTTT.

The chain uses TRBV25-1 and TRBJ2-2; D might be TRBD2 (6 bases). The germline V and J ends were trimmed by 8 bases and 3 bases, with 13 bases remaining between them. The CDR3 loop spans 14 amino acids. Germline CDR1 and CDR2: MGHDK and SYGVNS. The DNA for the CDR3 is TGTGCCAGCTCAGCCGGGGGTTACACCGGGGAGCTGTTTTTT. As protein: CASSAGGYTGELFF.

This clone was recorded a few times. V is TRBV30 and J is TRBJ2-2; 9 positions match TRBD1. V was clipped by 2 bases and J by 6 bases; unmatched bases: 4. The CDR3 spans 14 residues. CDR1 and CDR2 from the germline V gene are GTSNPN and SVGIG (reference sequence). CDR3 nucleotides: TGTGCCTGGAGTAACAGGGGGCGGGCCGGGGAGCTGTTTTTT. Residues: CAWSNRGRAGELFF.

As DNA, the CDR3 is TGTGCCAGCAGTCCCCACCGACAGGGCGGTTATGGCTACACCTTC. It codes for CASSPHRQGGYGYTF. The chain joins TRBV28 to TRBJ1-2, with TRBD1 identical over 7 bases. V dropped 5 bases and J dropped 5; count of bases not matched to a gene: 11. The CDR3 length is 15 residues. The germline gives CDR1 MDHEN, CDR2 SYDVKM.

The rearrangement joins TRBV6-1 to TRBJ1-6; D gene unclear. The CDR3 consists of 14 residues. Germline V CDR1 and CDR2: MNHNS, SASEGT. With 0 bases removed from V and 8 bases from J, the gap between germline ends came to 8 bases. The CDR3 region is CASSEAAPDSPLHF. CDR3 bases: TGTGCCAGCAGTGAAGCGGCCCCCGATTCACCCCTCCACTTT.

The chain recombines TRBV7-9 with TRBJ1-1; no firm D call. V gave up 0 bases and J gave up 1 base, with 9 bases separating them. The germline CDR1 and CDR2 sequences are SEHNR and FQNEAQ (reference sequence). The CDR3 totals 15 residues. The CDR3 sequence: CASSLASPRNTEAFF. CDR3 DNA sequence: TGTGCCAGCAGCTTAGCGTCCCCCAGGAACACTGAAGCTTTCTTT.

The J gene is TRBJ1-6, the V gene TRBV27, with 7 nucleotides matching TRBD1. Trimming at V came to 6 bases and at J to 6 bases, leaving 5 bases not matched to a gene. The CDR3 runs to 14 residues. CDR1 and CDR2 from the germline V gene are MNHEY and SMNVEV (reference sequence). The chain's CDR3 is CASRPGQFNSPLHF. CDR3 nucleotide sequence: TGTGCCAGCAGGCCGGGACAGTTTAATTCACCCCTCCACTTT.

The rearrangement links TRBV27 to TRBJ2-7, with no clear D. Trimming removed 2 bases at V and 3 bases at J, with 8 bases between. The CDR3 has 13 residues. Looked up from germline, CDR1 is MNHEY and CDR2 is SMNVEV (reference sequence). The CDR3, as DNA: TGTGCCAGCAGTTTACCCCTATTCTACGAGCAGTACTTC. Protein: CASSLPLFYEQYF.

The V call is TRBV5-1, the J call TRBJ2-6; maybe TRBD1 (5 bases). From germline, CDR1 is SGHRS and CDR2 YFSETQ. There are 15 residues in the CDR3. Deletions cut 2 bases from V and 4 bases from J, with 10 bases between. CDR3 bases: TGCGCCAGCAGCTTCAGGGCGAACGGGGCCAACGTCCTGACTTTC. It yields the protein CASSFRANGANVLTF.

The chain has TRBV4-1 and TRBJ2-2; D is possibly TRBD1 (5 bases). Trimming stripped 4 bases from V and 1 base from J, with 16 bases between. CDR3 size: 17 residues. Germline values: CDR1 MGHRA, CDR2 YSYEKL. CDR3 loop: CASSPLYTQGNTGELFF. DNA of the CDR3: TGCGCCAGCAGCCCATTGTATACCCAGGGGAACACCGGGGAGCTGTTTTTT.

V and J are TRBV28 and TRBJ1-5; 9 bases fit TRBD1. V shed 6 bases and J 0 bases; nucleotides not matched to a gene: 12. Germline lookup yields CDR1 MDHEN and CDR2 SYDVKM. The CDR3 runs 18 residues. The CDR3 reads CASSRGGQGQYSNQPQHF. CDR3 sequence (DNA): TGTGCCAGCAGCCGCGGCGGACAGGGGCAATATAGCAATCAGCCCCAGCATTTT.

The chain uses TRBV10-2 and TRBJ2-7, with D perhaps TRBD2 (6 bases). Germline V gene data show CDR1 as WSHSY and CDR2 as SAAADI. The V and J ends lost 8 bases and 4 bases respectively, with 12 bases between them. The CDR3 consists of 12 residues. CDR3 DNA: TGCGCCAGCTTGGGTAGCGGATACGAGCAGTACTTC. It specifies CASLGSGYEQYF.

V usage is TRBV5-4 and J usage is TRBJ2-1; TRBD1 agrees at 8 bases. The CDR3 is 17 residues long. Germline V CDR1 and CDR2: SGHNT, YYREEE (reference sequence). The J segment lost 3 bases and the V segment lost 4 bases, leaving 12 bases of the junction unmatched. Written as DNA, the CDR3 is TGTGCCAGCAGCGAGGACAGGGTAGTAGAACTCTACAATGAGCAGTTCTTC. It specifies CASSEDRVVELYNEQFF.